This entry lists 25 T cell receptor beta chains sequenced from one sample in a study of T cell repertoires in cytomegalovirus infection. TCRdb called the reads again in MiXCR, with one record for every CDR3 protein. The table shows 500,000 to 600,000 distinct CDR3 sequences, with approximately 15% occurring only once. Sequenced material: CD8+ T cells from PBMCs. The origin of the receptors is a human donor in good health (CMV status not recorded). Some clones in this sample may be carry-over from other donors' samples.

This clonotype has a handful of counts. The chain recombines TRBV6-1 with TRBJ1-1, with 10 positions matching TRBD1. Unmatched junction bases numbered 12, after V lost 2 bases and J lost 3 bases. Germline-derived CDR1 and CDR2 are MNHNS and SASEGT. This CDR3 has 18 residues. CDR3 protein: CASSERGTGAGKDTEAFF. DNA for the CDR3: TGTGCCAGCAGTGAAAGGGGGACAGGGGCAGGGAAGGACACTGAAGCTTTCTTT.

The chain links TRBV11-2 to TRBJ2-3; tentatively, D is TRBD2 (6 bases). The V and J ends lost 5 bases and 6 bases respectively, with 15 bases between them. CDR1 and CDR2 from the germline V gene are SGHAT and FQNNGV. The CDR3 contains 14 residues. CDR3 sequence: CASSLLRGVDTQYF. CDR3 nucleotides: TGTGCCAGCAGCCTCCTTCGCGGGGTGGATACGCAGTATTTT.

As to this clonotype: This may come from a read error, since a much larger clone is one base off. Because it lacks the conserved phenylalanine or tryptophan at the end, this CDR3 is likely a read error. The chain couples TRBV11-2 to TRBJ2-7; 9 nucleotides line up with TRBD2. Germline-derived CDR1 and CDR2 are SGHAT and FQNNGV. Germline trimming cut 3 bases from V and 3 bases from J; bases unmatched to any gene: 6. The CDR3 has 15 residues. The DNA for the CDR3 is TGTGCCAGCAGCTTTGGGCGGGGGGGCGACTACGAGCAGTACTTA. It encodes CASSFGRGGDYEQYL.

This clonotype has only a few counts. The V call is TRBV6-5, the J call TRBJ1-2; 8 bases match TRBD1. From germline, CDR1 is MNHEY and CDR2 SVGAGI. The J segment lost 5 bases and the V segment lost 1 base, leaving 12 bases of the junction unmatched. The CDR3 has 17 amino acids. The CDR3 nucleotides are TGTGCCAGCAGTTACTGGGGAGCAGGGGGCTTCACTTATGGCTACACCTTC. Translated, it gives CASSYWGAGGFTYGYTF.

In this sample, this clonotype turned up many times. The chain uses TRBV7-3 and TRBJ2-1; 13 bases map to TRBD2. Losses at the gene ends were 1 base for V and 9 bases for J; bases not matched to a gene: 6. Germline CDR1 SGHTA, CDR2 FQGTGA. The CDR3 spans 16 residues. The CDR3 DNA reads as TGTGCCAGCAGCTTAATAGGACTAGCGGGAGTAACTGAGCAGTTCTTC. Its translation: CASSLIGLAGVTEQFF. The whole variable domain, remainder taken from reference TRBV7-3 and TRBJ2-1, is GAGVSQTPSNKVTEKGKYVELRCDPISGHTALYWYRQSLGQGPEFLIYFQGTGAADDSGLPNDRFFAVRPEGSVSTLKIQRTERGDSAVYLCASSLIGLAGVTEQFFGPGTRLTVL.

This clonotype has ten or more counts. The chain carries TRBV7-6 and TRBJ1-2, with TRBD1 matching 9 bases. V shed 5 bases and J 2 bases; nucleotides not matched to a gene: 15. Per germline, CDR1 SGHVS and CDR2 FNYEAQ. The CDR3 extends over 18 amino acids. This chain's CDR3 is CASSLDARGQGLNYGYTF. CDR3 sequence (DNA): TGTGCCAGCAGCCTCGACGCGAGGGGACAGGGACTGAACTATGGCTACACCTTC. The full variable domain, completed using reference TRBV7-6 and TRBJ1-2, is GAGVSQSPRYKVTKRGQDVALRCDPISGHVSLYWYRQALGQGPEFLTYFNYEAQQDKSGLPNDRFSAERPEGSISTLTIQRTEQRDSAMYRCASSLDARGQGLNYGYTFGSGTRLTVV.

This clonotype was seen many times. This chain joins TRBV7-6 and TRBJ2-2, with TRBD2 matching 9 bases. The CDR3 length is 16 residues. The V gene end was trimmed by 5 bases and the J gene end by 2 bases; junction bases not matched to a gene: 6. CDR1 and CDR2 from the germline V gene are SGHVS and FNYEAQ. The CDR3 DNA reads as TGTGCCAGCAGCAAAAGCGGGGGGCACAACACCGGGGAGCTGTTTTTT. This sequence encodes CASSKSGGHNTGELFF.

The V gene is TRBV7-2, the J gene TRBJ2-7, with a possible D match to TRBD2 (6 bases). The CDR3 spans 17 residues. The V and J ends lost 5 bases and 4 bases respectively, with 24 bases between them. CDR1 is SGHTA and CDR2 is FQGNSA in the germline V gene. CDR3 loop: CASSHRAGGARGYEQYF. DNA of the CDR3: TGTGCCAGCAGCCACCGGGCGGGCGGGGCTCGGGGGTACGAGCAGTACTTC.

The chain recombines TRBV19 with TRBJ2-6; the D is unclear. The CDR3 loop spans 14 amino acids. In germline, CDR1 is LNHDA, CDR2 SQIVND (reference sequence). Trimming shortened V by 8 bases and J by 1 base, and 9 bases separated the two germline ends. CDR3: CASGGNSGANVLTF. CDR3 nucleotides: TGTGCCAGTGGTGGTAATTCTGGGGCCAACGTCCTGACTTTC.

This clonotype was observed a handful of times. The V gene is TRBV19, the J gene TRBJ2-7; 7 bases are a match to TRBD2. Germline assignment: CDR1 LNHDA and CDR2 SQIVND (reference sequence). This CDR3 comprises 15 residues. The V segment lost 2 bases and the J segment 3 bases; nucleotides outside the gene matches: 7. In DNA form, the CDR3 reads TGTGCCAGTAGTATAAGGCGGGAGCTACTCTACGAGCAGTACTTC. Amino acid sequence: CASSIRRELLYEQYF.

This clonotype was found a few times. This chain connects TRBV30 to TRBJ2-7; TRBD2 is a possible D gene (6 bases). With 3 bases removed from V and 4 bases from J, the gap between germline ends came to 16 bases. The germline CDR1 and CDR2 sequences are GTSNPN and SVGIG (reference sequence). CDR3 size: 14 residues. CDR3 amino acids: CAWSDGGIFYEQYF. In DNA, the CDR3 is TGTGCCTGGAGCGATGGCGGGATCTTTTACGAGCAGTACTTC.

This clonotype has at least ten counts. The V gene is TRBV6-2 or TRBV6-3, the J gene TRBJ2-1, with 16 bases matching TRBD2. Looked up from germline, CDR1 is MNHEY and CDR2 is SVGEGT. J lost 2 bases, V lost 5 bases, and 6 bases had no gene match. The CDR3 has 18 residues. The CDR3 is CASSLPGLAGGPYNEQFF. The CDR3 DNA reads TGTGCCAGCAGTCTCCCGGGACTAGCGGGGGGGCCCTACAATGAGCAGTTCTTC.

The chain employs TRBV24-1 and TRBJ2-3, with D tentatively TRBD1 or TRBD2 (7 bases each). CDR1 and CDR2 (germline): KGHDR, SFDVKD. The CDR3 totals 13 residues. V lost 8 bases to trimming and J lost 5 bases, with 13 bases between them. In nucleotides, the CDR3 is TGTGCCACCAATGACAGGGAGGGAGATACGCAGTATTTT. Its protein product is CATNDREGDTQYF.

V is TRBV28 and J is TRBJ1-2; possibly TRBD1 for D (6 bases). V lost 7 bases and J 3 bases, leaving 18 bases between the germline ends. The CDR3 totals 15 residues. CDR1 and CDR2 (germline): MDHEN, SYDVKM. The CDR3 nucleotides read TGTGCCAGCACGGGCGGGACATCAAGCCACTATGGCTACACCTTC. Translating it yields CASTGGTSSHYGYTF.

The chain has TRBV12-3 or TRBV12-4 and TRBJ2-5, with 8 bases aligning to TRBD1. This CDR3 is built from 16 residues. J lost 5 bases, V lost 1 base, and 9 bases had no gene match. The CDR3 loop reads CASSLGTGRLSETQYF. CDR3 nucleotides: TGTGCCAGCAGTTTAGGGACAGGGCGGTTGTCGGAGACCCAGTACTTC.

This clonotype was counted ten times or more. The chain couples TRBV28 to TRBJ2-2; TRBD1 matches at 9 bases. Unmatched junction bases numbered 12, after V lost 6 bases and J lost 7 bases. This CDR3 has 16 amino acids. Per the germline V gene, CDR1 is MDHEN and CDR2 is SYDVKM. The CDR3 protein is CASSLMRQGDGGELFF. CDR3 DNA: TGTGCCAGCAGCCTCATGCGACAGGGGGACGGCGGGGAGCTGTTTTTT.

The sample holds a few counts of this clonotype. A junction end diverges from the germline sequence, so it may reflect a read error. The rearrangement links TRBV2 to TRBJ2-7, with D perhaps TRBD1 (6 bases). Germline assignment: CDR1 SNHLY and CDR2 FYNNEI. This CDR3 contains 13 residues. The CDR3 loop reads CASSEGQDGAGDF. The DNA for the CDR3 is TGTGCCAGCAGTGAAGGACAGGATGGGGCTGGGGACTTC.

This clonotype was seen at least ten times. The CDR3 nucleotides are TGTGCCAGCAGTGAAGACTGGGGGGAAGAGACCCAGTACTTC. Translated: CASSEDWGEETQYF. V is TRBV2 and J is TRBJ2-5; D may be TRBD2 (6 bases). Trimming stripped 1 base from V and 3 bases from J, with 9 bases between. The germline gives CDR1 SNHLY, CDR2 FYNNEI. The CDR3 contains 14 residues.

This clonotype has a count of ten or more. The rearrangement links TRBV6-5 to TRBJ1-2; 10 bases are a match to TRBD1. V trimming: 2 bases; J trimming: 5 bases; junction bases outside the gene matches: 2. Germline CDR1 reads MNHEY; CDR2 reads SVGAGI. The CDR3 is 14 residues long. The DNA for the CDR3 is TGTGCCAGCAGTTACAGGGGACAGGGGTATGGCTACACCTTC. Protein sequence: CASSYRGQGYGYTF.

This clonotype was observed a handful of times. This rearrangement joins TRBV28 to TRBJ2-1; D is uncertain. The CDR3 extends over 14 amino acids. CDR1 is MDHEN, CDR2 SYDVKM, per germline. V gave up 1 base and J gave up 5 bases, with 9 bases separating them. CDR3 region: CASSLLTTDNEQFF. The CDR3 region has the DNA TGTGCCAGCAGTTTATTAACAACGGACAATGAGCAGTTCTTC. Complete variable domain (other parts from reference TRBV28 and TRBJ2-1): DVKVTQSSRYLVKRTGEKVFLECVQDMDHENMFWYRQDPGLGLRLIYFSYDVKMKEKGDIPEGYSVSREKKERFSLILESASTNQTSMYLCASSLLTTDNEQFFGPGTRLTVL.

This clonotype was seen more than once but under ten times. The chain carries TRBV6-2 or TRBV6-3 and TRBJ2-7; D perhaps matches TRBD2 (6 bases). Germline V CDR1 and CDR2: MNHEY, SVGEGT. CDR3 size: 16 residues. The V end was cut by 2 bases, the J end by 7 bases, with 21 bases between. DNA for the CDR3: TGTGCCAGCAGTTACCTTGGGACTGGAACTTTGTCAGAGCAGTACTTC. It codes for CASSYLGTGTLSEQYF.

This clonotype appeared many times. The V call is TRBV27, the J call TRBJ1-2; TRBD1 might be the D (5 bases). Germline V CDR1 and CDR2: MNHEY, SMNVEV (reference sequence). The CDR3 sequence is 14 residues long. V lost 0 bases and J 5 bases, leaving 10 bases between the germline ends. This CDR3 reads CASSLSRQGYGYTF. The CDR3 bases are TGTGCCAGCAGTTTATCGAGGCAGGGTTATGGCTACACCTTC.

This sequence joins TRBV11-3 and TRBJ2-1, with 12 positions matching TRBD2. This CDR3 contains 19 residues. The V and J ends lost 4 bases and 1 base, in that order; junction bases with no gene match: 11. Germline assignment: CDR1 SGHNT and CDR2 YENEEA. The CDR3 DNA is TGTGCCAGCAGCTCATCGGGGACTAGCGGGTATTCATCCTACAATGAGCAGTTCTTC. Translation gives CASSSSGTSGYSSYNEQFF. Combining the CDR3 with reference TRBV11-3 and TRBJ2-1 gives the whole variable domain EAGVVQSPRYKIIEKKQPVAFWCNPISGHNTLYWYLQNLGQGPELLIRYENEEAVDDSQLPKDRFSAERLKGVDSTLKIQPAELGDSAVYLCASSSSGTSGYSSYNEQFFGPGTRLTVL.

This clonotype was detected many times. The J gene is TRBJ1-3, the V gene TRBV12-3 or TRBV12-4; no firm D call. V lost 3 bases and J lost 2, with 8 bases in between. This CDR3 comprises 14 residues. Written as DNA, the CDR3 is TGTGCCAGCAGTTTCAGTCCGCCTGGAAACACCATATATTTT. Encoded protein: CASSFSPPGNTIYF.

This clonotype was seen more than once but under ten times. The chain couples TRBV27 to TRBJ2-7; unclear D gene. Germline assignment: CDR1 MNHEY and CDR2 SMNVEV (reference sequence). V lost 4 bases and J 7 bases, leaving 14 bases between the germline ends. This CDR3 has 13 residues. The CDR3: CASSSRWVGEQYF. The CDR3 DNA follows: TGTGCCAGCAGTTCTCGGTGGGTGGGGGAGCAGTACTTC.